This T cell receptor beta chain stems from a study of T cell responses to AZD1222 COVID-19 vaccine. This clone showed up just once. Antigen specificity is unknown. Findings and limits, study-wide: Across spike, vaccine-associated CD4 TCRs were found, dominant at 160-218 and 743-854. Seropositive status at baseline applied to only a handful of AZD1222 recipients.

Produced via immunoSEQ multiplex PCR; TCRdb's table is partial and in-frame only. This table has 150,000 or so clones, approximately 90% appearing once. Source: peripheral blood, taken 28 days after the second dose of the MenACWY control vaccine. The receptor comes from an adult who received the MenACWY meningococcal vaccine as a control.

The CDR3 loop reads CASSWAGRETQYF. The CDR3 DNA sequence: TGTGCCAGCAGTTGGGCAGGGAGGGAGACCCAGTACTTC. The chain employs TRBV27 and TRBJ2-5, with D maybe TRBD2 (6 bases). There are 13 residues in the CDR3. V was shortened by 4 bases and J by 5 bases, with 11 bases between the two germline ends. In germline, CDR1 is MNHEY, CDR2 SMNVEV (reference sequence).